A selection of T cell receptor beta chains follows, all from one sample in a study of T cells in Graves' hyperthyroidism and ophthalmopathy. TCRdb passed the multiplex PCR reads through MiXCR, listing each CDR3 protein once. The table has hundreds of thousands of distinct CDR3 sequences, around 13% seen once. Sample: blood. These TCRs come from a woman aged 50 to 65 with Graves' ophthalmopathy. Both conserved end residues are part of each CDR3. The D gene is left open where the match is weak. Clone size is shown for a subset of rows, as once, few, many or a class of expanded clone.

>TRBV7-9|TRBJ1-5|-|-
TGTGCCAGCAGCAGAAACACTATTGGGCCCCAGCATTTT
CASSRNTIGPQHF
>TRBV6-5|TRBJ1-3|-|-
TGTGCCAGCAGTTACTCGGACCCGGCCGGGGGAAACACCATATATTTT
CASSYSDPAGGNTIYF
>TRBV19|TRBJ2-7|-|few
TGTGCCAGTAGTATAGGGTCCAGGTACGAGCAGTACTTC
CASSIGSRYEQYF
>TRBV30|TRBJ2-2|-|-
TGTGCCTGGAGTATACTGGACACCGGGGAGCTGTTTTTT
CAWSILDTGELFF
>TRBV9|TRBJ2-1|TRBD2|many
TGTGCCAGCAGCGTAGCTACAGGGACTAGTGGGCTCGATGAGCAGTTCTTC
CASSVATGTSGLDEQFF
>TRBV18|TRBJ2-2|-|-
TGTGCCAGCTCACGGGACGACACCGGGGAGCTGTTTTTT
CASSRDDTGELFF
>TRBV18|TRBJ2-2|TRBD2|few
TGTGCCAGCTCACCATTGATAGCGGGAGATTCCACCGGGGAGCTGTTTTTT
CASSPLIAGDSTGELFF
>TRBV25-1|TRBJ2-7|TRBD1|-
TGTGCCAGCAGTGACTCCCGGGACAGGGACTACGAGCAGTACTTC
CASSDSRDRDYEQYF
>TRBV7-9|TRBJ2-3|-|few
TGTGCCAGCGGGAGCTTCACAGATACGCAGTATTTT
CASGSFTDTQYF
>TRBV6-2/TRBV6-3|TRBJ1-4|-|few
TGTGCCAGCACCACGCGAGACTTTAATGAAAAACTGTTTTTT
CASTTRDFNEKLFF
>TRBV18|TRBJ1-1|-|many
TGTGCCAGCTCACCACCGGACAGTACTAAGAACACTGAAGCTTTCTTT
CASSPPDSTKNTEAFF
>TRBV9|TRBJ1-1|-|many
TGTGCCAGCAGCTCTCAGACGCGGAATGAAGCTTTCTTT
CASSSQTRNEAFF
>TRBV28|TRBJ2-4|TRBD1|-
TGTGCCAGCAGTTTCGGGACAGGCTACGAGATAGCCAAAAACATTCAGTACTTC
CASSFGTGYEIAKNIQYF
>TRBV18|TRBJ1-5|-|-
TGTGCCAGCTCACCACCGACACGCAATCAGCCCCAGCATTTT
CASSPPTRNQPQHF
>TRBV20-1|TRBJ2-7|TRBD2|many
TGCAGTGCTATGGGACTAGCGGGAACCCCCTTCTCCTACGAGCAGTACTTC
CSAMGLAGTPFSYEQYF
>TRBV2|TRBJ2-1|TRBD2|many
TGTGCCAGCTTGTCCGGGACTAGCGGGACCTACAATGAGCAGTTCTTC
CASLSGTSGTYNEQFF
>TRBV30|TRBJ2-7|TRBD2|-
TGTGCCTGGGGGAGAGGGGGGCTAGCGGGAGTTCGGTACGAGCAGTACTTC
CAWGRGGLAGVRYEQYF
>TRBV11-3|TRBJ2-1|-|many
TGTGCCAGCACCCGCGGACAGCTTCCCCCTGAGCAGTTCTTC
CASTRGQLPPEQFF
>TRBV18|TRBJ2-7|-|-
TGTGCCAGCTCGACGCCTCGGATGTACAATGAGCAGTACTTC
CASSTPRMYNEQYF
>TRBV19|TRBJ2-1|-|few
TGTGCCAGTAGTATCACCTACAATGAGCAGTTCTTC
CASSITYNEQFF
>TRBV19|TRBJ2-1|-|-
TGTGCCAGCCGTAGCCAGACGAGGGCCGGTGAGCAGTTCTTC
CASRSQTRAGEQFF
>TRBV9|TRBJ1-2|-|-
TGTGCCAGCAGCAACCGGGCCAAAGGTTACTATGGCTACACCTTC
CASSNRAKGYYGYTF
>TRBV7-9|TRBJ1-1|-|many
TGTGCCAGCAGCTCCAGGACAGCCAGAGATGGACAGAACACTGAAGCTTTCTTT
CASSSRTARDGQNTEAFF
>TRBV30|TRBJ2-5|-|many
TGTGCCTGGAGTAGAGAGACCCAGTACTTC
CAWSRETQYF
>TRBV7-9|TRBJ1-3|-|-
TGTGCCAGCAGCTTATCCGGACAGCTCGGAAACACCATATATTTT
CASSLSGQLGNTIYF
>TRBV28|TRBJ2-4|-|many
TGTGCCAGCAGTTTAATCGGGGTTGGGAACATTCAGTACTTC
CASSLIGVGNIQYF
>TRBV18|TRBJ2-3|TRBD2|-
TGTGCCAGCTCACCCAAACTAGCGGGAGTGCCCTATAGCACAGATACGCAGTATTTT
CASSPKLAGVPYSTDTQYF
>TRBV5-6|TRBJ2-3|TRBD2|-
TGTGCCAGCAGCCTACCGACTAGCGGACTCACAGATACGCAGTATTTT
CASSLPTSGLTDTQYF
>TRBV20-1|TRBJ1-5|-|many
TGCAGTGCTAGAGGGGAGAAAGGGCGAGGCAATCAGCCCCAGCATTTT
CSARGEKGRGNQPQHF
>TRBV12-3/TRBV12-4|TRBJ2-1|-|-
TGTGCCAGCAGTTTTGGTCACTCATACAATGAGCAGTTCTTC
CASSFGHSYNEQFF
>TRBV5-1|TRBJ1-2|TRBD1|many
TGCGCCAGCAGCTTGGATAGACAGGGGACGAACTATGGCTACACCTTC
CASSLDRQGTNYGYTF
>TRBV5-1|TRBJ1-1|TRBD1|-
TGCGCCAGCAGCTGGGGGACAGGAGGATGGGCTTTCTTT
CASSWGTGGWAFF